This T cell receptor beta chain was identified during a study of graft-versus-host responses after intestinal transplantation. As concerns this clone: What it recognizes is unknown.

The CDR3 runs to 13 residues. In germline, CDR1 is SGHTA, CDR2 FQGTGA. Trimming stripped 3 bases from V and 5 bases from J, with 7 bases between. The table came from immunoSEQ multiplex PCR; TCRdb's copy has only in-frame clones and leaves some out. The sample has about 70,000 clones, roughly 88% seen once. Whole-study results and caveats: Recipient marrow harbored GvH clones, some of which surfaced first in ileum or blood. Early after transplant, HvG clones declined as circulating GvH clones peaked.

The V gene is TRBV7-3, the J gene TRBJ1-4, with no clear D. This TCR came from a human donor who received an intestinal transplant. Sequencing was performed on unstimulated CD8+ T cells sorted from spleen or lymph node cells, taken before intestinal transplant. The DNA of the CDR3 is TGTGCCAGCAGCTTGTCTTTGAATGAAAAACTGTTTTTT. Translating it yields CASSLSLNEKLFF.